These 28 T cell receptor beta chains share one sample of origin, sequenced in a study of early T cells in non-severe SARS-CoV-2 infection (dated by TCRdb to the early 2020s). The library was made by 5' RACE. Instrument on record: NextSeq 500. TCRdb reran the public reads through fastp at Q25 and MiXCR, keeping productive beta chains. Here each entry gathers all rows of one CDR3 protein and keeps the most common genes and DNA. For this sample there are some 57,000 distinct CDR3 sequences; about 12% appear just once. Together, the top ten hold roughly a tenth of the sample. Sequencing input: whole blood. The receptors were gathered from an adult who was a healthcare worker with PCR-confirmed SARS-CoV-2 infection or an uninfected control (not recorded which).

This clonotype has at least ten counts. This chain links TRBV20-1 with TRBJ2-7, with D tentatively TRBD2 (5 bases). V lost 6 bases and J lost 2, with 23 bases in between. This CDR3 has 16 residues. Germline V lookup: CDR1 DFQATT, CDR2 SNEGSKA (reference sequence). DNA of the CDR3: TGCAGTGCCCCCCTGGTGAGGGCCCCGCAAGCCTACGAGCAGTACTTC. It yields the protein CSAPLVRAPQAYEQYF.

For this clonotype: This may be a read error, as it is one base from a much larger clone. This chain connects TRBV7-2 to TRBJ1-2; maybe TRBD1 (5 bases). The CDR3 totals 14 residues. Trimming removed 5 bases at V and 8 bases at J, with 18 bases between. The germline V gene encodes CDR1 SGHTA and CDR2 FQGNSA. As DNA, the CDR3 is TGTACCAGCAGCCACCCGACAGCCCTAGGGGGCTACACCTTC. Its translation is CTSSHPTALGGYTF. The whole variable domain, filled in from reference TRBV7-2 and TRBJ1-2, reads GAGVSQSPSNKVTEKGKDVELRCDPISGHTALYWYRQSLGQGLEFLIYFQGNSAPDKSGLPSDRFSAERTGGSVSTLTIQRTQQEDSAVYLCTSSHPTALGGYTFGSGTRLTVV.

V and J are TRBV5-1 and TRBJ2-7; 12 nucleotides match TRBD2. The CDR3 totals 16 residues. The junction had 4 bases not matched to a gene; V was cut back by 2 bases and J by 1 base. Germline CDR1 is SGHRS and CDR2 is YFSETQ. CDR3 DNA sequence: TGCGCCAGCAGCTTTGAGACTAGCGGGAGTTCCTACGAGCAGTACTTC. It yields the protein CASSFETSGSSYEQYF.

This clonotype was seen a few times. The V call is TRBV27, the J call TRBJ2-3, with a possible D match to TRBD2 (5 bases). The germline V gene has CDR1 MNHEY and CDR2 SMNVEV (reference sequence). Trimming removed 1 base at V and 1 base at J, with 9 bases between. This CDR3 comprises 15 residues. The CDR3 protein is CASSLYGGGTDTQYF. The CDR3 DNA reads as TGTGCCAGCAGTTTATACGGAGGAGGCACAGATACGCAGTATTTT.

Only a few counts were recorded for this clonotype. The rearrangement joins TRBV7-6 to TRBJ2-4, with D tentatively TRBD1 (6 bases). Trimming left V 5 bases short and J 10 bases short, with 12 bases between. Germline V CDR1 and CDR2: SGHVS, FNYEAQ. The CDR3 is 12 amino acids. In DNA form, the CDR3 reads TGTGCCAGCAGCGCTACAGGGTTTATTCAGTACTTC. Its translation: CASSATGFIQYF.

The chain has TRBV5-1 and TRBJ2-5; D gene unclear. Germline CDR1 SGHRS, CDR2 YFSETQ. The CDR3 extends over 13 amino acids. V was cut by 6 bases and J by 0 bases, with 9 bases left in between. CDR3 residues: CASTPGNQETQYF. The DNA of the CDR3 is TGCGCCAGCACTCCAGGAAACCAAGAGACCCAGTACTTC.

This clonotype was observed many times. This rearrangement joins TRBV27 to TRBJ2-7; 7 nucleotides agree with TRBD1. Germline-derived CDR1 and CDR2 are MNHEY and SMNVEV (reference sequence). The V gene end was trimmed by 5 bases and the J gene end by 2 bases; junction bases not matched to a gene: 9. The CDR3 is made up of 15 amino acids. The CDR3 DNA is TGTGCCAGCAGTCTAAAAGGACAGGCCGCCTACGAGCAGTACTTC. This translates into CASSLKGQAAYEQYF.

With regard to this clonotype: Possible read error: a much larger clone is one base away. The rearrangement links TRBV9 to TRBJ2-3, with no clear D. The germline CDR1 and CDR2 sequences are SGDLS and YYNGEE. This CDR3 is 14 amino acids long. V was cut by 2 bases and J by 2 bases, with 9 bases left in between. The CDR3 region has the DNA TGTGCCAGCAGCGTTTCCTGGTCCACAGATACGCAGTATTTT. Protein product: CASSVSWSTDTQYF.

This clonotype was detected many times. The J gene is TRBJ2-1, the V gene TRBV7-3, with D possibly matching TRBD2 (5 bases). V shed 2 bases and J shed 6 bases, with 8 bases lying between them. The CDR3 sequence is 13 residues long. Germline CDR1 SGHTA, CDR2 FQGTGA. This CDR3 is CASSLLGSNEQFF. Written as DNA, the CDR3 is TGTGCCAGCAGCTTATTGGGGAGCAATGAGCAGTTCTTC.

J is TRBJ2-2 and V is TRBV28; D gene ambiguous. The CDR3 loop spans 13 amino acids. Trimming took 7 bases from V and 0 from J, leaving 6 bases between them. Germline-derived CDR1 and CDR2 are MDHEN and SYDVKM. CDR3 sequence reads: CASTKPNTGELFF. The CDR3 DNA is TGTGCCAGCACCAAACCGAACACCGGGGAGCTGTTTTTT.

V and J are TRBV5-1 and TRBJ1-1, with TRBD1 matching over 7 bases. This CDR3 region has 15 residues. Germline CDR1 reads SGHRS; CDR2 reads YFSETQ. V shed 4 bases, J shed 2 bases, and the junction held 8 bases outside the gene matches. The CDR3 sequence is CASSPGQDLNTEAFF. The CDR3, as DNA: TGCGCCAGCAGCCCCGGACAGGATCTAAACACTGAAGCTTTCTTT.

In this sample, this clonotype turned up many times. The V gene is TRBV20-1, the J gene TRBJ2-7; 7 bases agree with TRBD2. V dropped 2 bases and J dropped 5; count of bases not matched to a gene: 18. Germline values: CDR1 DFQATT, CDR2 SNEGSKA (reference sequence). The CDR3 runs 17 residues. This CDR3 is CSARNRVLAGVGNEQYF. CDR3 nucleotide sequence: TGCAGTGCTAGAAACAGAGTTTTGGCGGGAGTTGGAAACGAGCAGTACTTC.

The table lists this clonotype with many counts. This sequence joins TRBV5-4 and TRBJ1-2; D is possibly TRBD1 (5 bases). The germline V gene has CDR1 SGHNT and CDR2 YYREEE (reference sequence). The V end was cut by 0 bases, the J end by 2 bases, with 17 bases between. This CDR3 comprises 17 residues. The CDR3 reads CASSLVQWGRFNYGYTF. CDR3 DNA: TGTGCCAGCAGCTTGGTGCAATGGGGCCGATTCAACTATGGCTACACCTTC.

The CDR3 nucleotides read TGTGCCAGCAGCTTCGGGTACAATGAGCAGTTCTTC. Its protein product is CASSFGYNEQFF. The chain recombines TRBV7-6 with TRBJ2-1; D is uncertain. The CDR3 is 12 amino acids. Trimming cost V 3 bases and J 4 bases, with 4 bases left between them. Germline values: CDR1 SGHVS, CDR2 FNYEAQ.

This chain uses TRBV4-3 with TRBJ2-3; tentatively, D is TRBD1 or TRBD2 (5 bases each). The CDR3 has 15 residues. Germline loops: CDR1 LGHNA, CDR2 YSLEER. V lost 2 bases to trimming and J lost 1 base, with 10 bases between them. CDR3 sequence: CASSQPGTGTDTQYF. CDR3 nucleotide sequence: TGCGCCAGCAGCCAACCAGGGACGGGCACAGATACGCAGTATTTT.

This clonotype has at least ten counts. The chain uses TRBV10-1 and TRBJ2-2; TRBD1 agrees at 7 bases. Germline V gene data show CDR1 as WNHNN and CDR2 as SYGVQD (reference sequence). J was trimmed by 3 bases and V by 5 bases; bases with no gene match: 3. The CDR3 contains 14 residues. The CDR3 sequence: CASSRDRDTGELFF. The DNA for the CDR3 is TGCGCCAGCAGTCGGGACAGAGACACCGGGGAGCTGTTTTTT.

As to this clonotype: Possible read error: a much larger clone is one base away. This chain connects TRBV7-9 to TRBJ1-1; D is unresolved. Germline-derived CDR1 and CDR2 are SEHNR and FQNEAQ (reference sequence). This CDR3 has 13 residues. CDR3 in amino acids: CASSLNQNTEAIF. The CDR3 DNA is TGTGCCAGCAGCTTAAACCAGAACACTGAAGCTATCTTT.

This clonotype occurred a few times. The chain carries TRBV27 and TRBJ2-6, with D tentatively TRBD2 (6 bases). The CDR3 has 15 residues. Germline lookup yields CDR1 MNHEY and CDR2 SMNVEV (reference sequence). Between the trimmed V and J ends, which lost 6 bases and 2 bases, there was a span of 11 bases. Here the CDR3 DNA reads TGTGCCAGCAGCCGGGAGTTCACTGGGGCCAACGTCCTGACTTTC. As protein: CASSREFTGANVLTF.

This clonotype was seen a handful of times. The chain carries TRBV6-5 and TRBJ2-1; D not certain. The V end lost 5 bases, the J end lost 0 bases, and 14 bases lay between the germline ends. The CDR3 is made up of 16 amino acids. Germline V gives CDR1 MNHEY, CDR2 SVGAGI. The CDR3 loop reads CASSPDTGYSYNEQFF. DNA for the CDR3: TGTGCCAGCAGTCCCGACACGGGCTACTCCTACAATGAGCAGTTCTTC.

This clonotype was counted many times. This rearrangement joins TRBV20-1 to TRBJ2-7, with a possible D match to TRBD1 (6 bases). In germline, CDR1 is DFQATT, CDR2 SNEGSKA (reference sequence). Trimming cost V 3 bases and J 1 base, with 28 bases left between them. The CDR3 covers 19 residues. The DNA of the CDR3 is TGCAGTGCTAGTAGGGGGTGGAGCGGAAGAGTGATCGGGTCCTACGAGCAGTACTTC. Its translation: CSASRGWSGRVIGSYEQYF.

This clonotype showed up many times. This chain uses TRBV10-3 with TRBJ2-1; 13 positions agree with TRBD2. CDR1 is ENHRY and CDR2 is SYGVKD in the germline V gene. V was clipped by 4 bases and J by 10 bases; unmatched bases: 7. The CDR3 consists of 15 residues. The CDR3, as DNA: TGTGCCATCAGTGGGACTAGCGGGAGTGGGGTCGAGCAGTTCTTC. This gives the protein CAISGTSGSGVEQFF.

Notes on this clonotype: A read error may be the cause here, since a much bigger clone is one base away. The chain couples TRBV27 to TRBJ2-3; perhaps TRBD2 as D (5 bases). CDR1 and CDR2 from the germline V gene are MNHEY and SMNVEV (reference sequence). The CDR3 length is 16 residues. CDR3 nucleotides: TGTGCCAGCAGCAATGGACTGCTGTTGAGCATAGATACGCAGTATTTT. This sequence encodes CASSNGLLLSIDTQYF.

This clonotype was observed at least ten times. This chain links TRBV6-2 or TRBV6-3 with TRBJ1-5, with 7 nucleotides matching TRBD1. This CDR3 contains 15 residues. Germline lookup yields CDR1 MNHEY and CDR2 SVGEGT. V lost 2 bases to trimming and J lost 6 bases; unmatched junction nucleotides: 7. This CDR3 is CASSYGDSEAQPQHF. As DNA, the CDR3 is TGTGCCAGCAGTTACGGGGACAGTGAAGCTCAGCCCCAGCATTTT.

This clonotype was found many times. The rearrangement uses TRBV24-1 and TRBJ1-3; D unclear. Trimming removed 5 bases at V and 8 bases at J, with 6 bases between. The CDR3 length is 11 residues. Germline CDR1 KGHDR, CDR2 SFDVKD. The CDR3 here is CATSALDTIYF. Written as DNA, the CDR3 is TGTGCCACCAGTGCCTTAGACACCATATATTTT.

This clonotype was seen repeatedly, ten times or more. The chain combines TRBV7-8 with TRBJ1-6; D not certain. Germline V gives CDR1 SGHVS, CDR2 FQNEAQ. V was trimmed by 5 bases and J by 6 bases, leaving 8 bases between them. The CDR3 is 13 amino acids. CDR3 in amino acids: CASSQSGNSPLHF. The CDR3 nucleotides read TGTGCCAGCAGCCAAAGTGGTAATTCACCCCTCCACTTT.

This clonotype was detected a few times. This chain connects TRBV6-6 to TRBJ1-1, with D possibly being TRBD1 (5 bases). Germline assignment: CDR1 MNHNY and CDR2 SVGAGI (reference sequence). This CDR3 spans 12 amino acids. V was shortened by 7 bases and J by 1 base, with 7 bases between the two germline ends. CDR3 coding DNA: TGTGCCAGCAACCAGGGGAACACTGAAGCTTTCTTT. Residues: CASNQGNTEAFF.

This clonotype was picked up many times. The chain recombines TRBV24-1 with TRBJ2-1, with a possible D match to TRBD2 (5 bases). V dropped 1 base and J dropped 8 bases, with 11 bases sitting between them. Germline lookup yields CDR1 KGHDR and CDR2 SFDVKD. The CDR3 is made up of 14 amino acids. CDR3 residues: CATSDFRGFDEQFF. The CDR3 coding sequence is TGTGCCACCAGTGATTTTAGAGGGTTCGATGAGCAGTTCTTC.

This clonotype was observed a handful of times. CDR3 protein: CASSFGTPDTQYF. The DNA for the CDR3 is TGTGCCAGCAGCTTCGGAACACCGGATACGCAGTATTTT. The V call is TRBV11-2, the J call TRBJ2-3; the D is unclear. The V end was cut by 3 bases, the J end by 6 bases, with 10 bases between. The CDR3 covers 13 residues. Germline V gene sequence: CDR1 SGHAT, CDR2 FQNNGV.